These T cell receptor beta chains were read from a single sample in a study of T cell repertoires in cytomegalovirus infection. No antigen is known for these receptors. MiXCR, applied by TCRdb to the reads, yields one record per CDR3 protein. The table has roughly 860,000 distinct CDR3 sequences, approximately 32% seen once; the top ten hold roughly 12%. Sequenced here: cultured CD8+ T cells from PBMCs, sampled from culture after CMV antigen stimulation. These receptors were collected from a human donor in good health (CMV status not recorded). Some clones in this sample may be carry-over from other donors' samples. The CDR3 runs from the conserved cysteine through the conserved F or W. D genes are given only for firm matches. Rows may omit the clone size; those that give it use once, few, many or a size class.

.	TRBJ2-1	TRBV7-4	.	CASSSVGAENNGQFF	TGTGCCAGCAGCTCGGTCGGGGCGGAAAACAATGGGCAGTTCTTC
.	TRBJ2-7	TRBV6-6	.	CASSASSGPSPLEQYF	TGTGCCAGCAGTGCCTCTTCGGGACCATCCCCTCTCGAGCAGTACTTC
few	TRBJ1-5	TRBV6-2/TRBV6-3	.	CASSYAGYGNQPQHF	TGTGCCAGCAGTTACGCAGGATACGGCAATCAGCCCCAGCATTTT
few	TRBJ2-4	TRBV7-9	.	CASSSGQPDTKNIQYF	TGTGCCAGCAGCTCAGGGCAGCCCGATACCAAAAACATTCAGTACTTC
.	TRBJ2-1	TRBV7-6	.	CASSFGNDEQFF	TGTGCCAGCAGCTTCGGGAACGATGAGCAGTTCTTC
.	TRBJ1-5	TRBV12-3/TRBV12-4	.	CASTKAWDKPQHF	TGTGCCAGCACCAAAGCATGGGACAAGCCCCAGCATTTT
many	TRBJ1-2	TRBV25-1	.	CASSGIGYTF	TGTGCCAGCAGTGGGATAGGCTACACCTTC
.	TRBJ2-7	TRBV10-3	.	CAISEGGHEQYF	TGTGCCATCAGTGAGGGCGGCCACGAGCAGTACTTC
.	TRBJ2-5	TRBV2	.	CASLGGGGQETQYF	TGTGCCAGCCTGGGCGGTGGGGGTCAAGAGACCCAGTACTTC
.	TRBJ2-7	TRBV3-1	.	CASSLSSDYEQYF	TGTGCCAGCAGCCTCAGCTCCGACTACGAGCAGTACTTC
.	TRBJ2-7	TRBV5-1	TRBD1	CASSVGQGRNEQYF	TGCGCCAGCAGCGTCGGACAGGGACGCAACGAGCAGTACTTC
.	TRBJ1-1	TRBV5-1	TRBD1	CASQSGTGYEEAFF	TGCGCCAGCCAATCCGGGACAGGGTATGAAGAAGCTTTCTTT
.	TRBJ1-5	TRBV12-3/TRBV12-4	.	CASSYRASNQPQHF	TGTGCCAGCAGTTACCGGGCGAGCAATCAGCCCCAGCATTTT
few	TRBJ2-2	TRBV5-5	.	CASSLERGSNTGELFF	TGTGCCAGCAGCTTGGAACGGGGTTCGAACACCGGGGAGCTGTTTTTT
.	TRBJ1-5	TRBV7-8	.	CASSPSIGGDNQPQHF	TGTGCCAGCAGCCCCTCCATTGGGGGAGACAATCAGCCCCAGCATTTT
few	TRBJ1-6	TRBV7-6	.	CASSLAGSADNSPLHF	TGTGCCAGCAGCTTAGCTGGGTCAGCGGATAATTCACCCCTCCACTTT
.	TRBJ1-2	TRBV4-1	.	CASSQAGSGGYTF	TGCGCCAGCAGCCAGGCAGGGTCGGGGGGCTACACCTTC
few	TRBJ2-5	TRBV29-1	.	CSGDAGGLQETQYF	TGCAGCGGGGACGCCGGGGGCCTCCAAGAGACCCAGTACTTC
.	TRBJ1-5	TRBV19	.	CASVSANSNQPQHF	TGTGCCAGTGTCTCGGCAAATAGCAATCAGCCCCAGCATTTT
.	TRBJ2-1	TRBV19	TRBD2	CASRRLSGDYNEQFF	TGTGCCAGTAGGCGTCTTAGCGGGGATTACAATGAGCAGTTCTTC
few	TRBJ2-4	TRBV27	.	CASSPGRAKNIQYF	TGTGCCAGCAGTCCTGGTAGAGCCAAAAACATTCAGTACTTC
.	TRBJ2-7	TRBV7-9	.	CASSSGPGAVYEQYF	TGTGCCAGCAGCTCCGGCCCCGGGGCCGTCTACGAGCAGTACTTC
.	TRBJ1-2	TRBV19	TRBD1	CASMTGNGYGYTF	TGTGCCAGCATGACAGGGAACGGGTATGGCTACACCTTC
.	TRBJ2-2	TRBV27	TRBD1	CASRPTGGAGELFF	TGTGCCAGCAGACCCACAGGGGGTGCCGGGGAGCTGTTTTTT
.	TRBJ2-6	TRBV29-1	.	CSVESYGGTGANVLTF	TGCAGCGTTGAGAGTTACGGAGGGACTGGGGCCAACGTCCTGACTTTC
.	TRBJ1-1	TRBV20-1	.	CSASSGEGTEAFF	TGCAGTGCTAGTTCAGGGGAGGGAACTGAAGCTTTCTTT
.	TRBJ1-5	TRBV6-8	.	CASSYRPDQPQHF	TGTGCCAGCAGTTACAGGCCGGACCAGCCCCAGCATTTT
once	TRBJ2-2	TRBV6-2/TRBV6-3	TRBD2	CASSFYSGLAGGTNTGELFF	TGTGCCAGCAGCTTCTACTCGGGACTAGCGGGGGGGACGAACACCGGGGAGCTGTTTTTT
few	TRBJ1-6	TRBV20-1	.	CSASRDRGRGSYNSPLHF	TGCAGTGCTAGCCGGGATCGGGGCCGGGGCTCCTATAATTCACCCCTCCACTTT
many	TRBJ2-5	TRBV7-6	.	CASSFIPQETQYF	TGTGCCAGCAGCTTCATTCCTCAAGAGACCCAGTACTTC
.	TRBJ2-4	TRBV27	.	CASSIRTVLAKNIQYF	TGTGCCAGCAGTATCCGGACAGTCCTAGCCAAAAACATTCAGTACTTC
.	TRBJ1-2	TRBV4-2	TRBD1	CASSQDQDRVVGYTF	TGTGCCAGCAGCCAAGATCAGGACAGGGTGGTGGGCTACACCTTC
.	TRBJ1-4	TRBV7-8	.	CVSSSRGGANEKLFF	TGTGTCAGCAGCAGTAGAGGGGGGGCTAATGAAAAACTGTTTTTT
once	TRBJ2-6	TRBV4-3	.	CASSQDRVTGGGANVLTF	TGCGCCAGCAGCCAAGATAGGGTTACAGGAGGGGGGGCCAACGTCCTGACTTTC
.	TRBJ1-2	TRBV13	.	CASSLAPGVRGYTF	TGTGCCAGCAGCTTAGCCCCGGGGGTGCGTGGCTACACCTTC
.	TRBJ2-7	TRBV14	.	CASSQVMHADEQYF	TGTGCCAGCAGCCAAGTCATGCACGCTGACGAGCAGTACTTC
.	TRBJ1-1	TRBV13	.	CASSLGEITEAFF	TGTGCCAGCAGCCTCGGCGAGATCACTGAAGCTTTCTTT
.	TRBJ2-2	TRBV12-3/TRBV12-4	TRBD1	CASSLSTGQRDAGELFF	TGTGCCAGCAGTTTATCGACAGGGCAGCGAGACGCCGGGGAGCTGTTTTTT
.	TRBJ2-1	TRBV6-5	TRBD2	CASSYLAGPPHNEQFF	TGTGCCAGCAGTTACCTAGCGGGCCCACCTCACAATGAGCAGTTCTTC
.	TRBJ1-1	TRBV7-2	.	CASSREEWGTEAFF	TGTGCCAGCAGCAGAGAGGAATGGGGCACTGAAGCTTTCTTT
.	TRBJ1-5	TRBV10-1	TRBD1	CASTKSGTEGYNQPQHF	TGCGCCAGCACCAAATCCGGGACAGAGGGGTACAATCAGCCCCAGCATTTT
few	TRBJ1-2	TRBV19	.	CASSGSGPYGYTF	TGTGCCAGTAGTGGGTCCGGGCCCTATGGCTACACCTTC
.	TRBJ1-6	TRBV2	TRBD1	CASKYRDRGNSPLHF	TGTGCCAGCAAATACCGGGACAGGGGCAATTCACCCCTCCACTTT
.	TRBJ2-1	TRBV9	TRBD2	CASSAPGGVAVYNEQFF	TGTGCCAGCAGCGCCCCCGGGGGGGTAGCGGTCTACAATGAGCAGTTCTTC
.	TRBJ1-1	TRBV14	.	CASSQGRGVKRNTEAFF	TGTGCCAGCAGCCAAGGAAGGGGGGTCAAACGGAACACTGAAGCTTTCTTT
.	TRBJ2-1	TRBV5-1	.	CASSLGTGDSEQFF	TGCGCCAGCAGCTTGGGTACGGGGGACAGTGAGCAGTTCTTC
.	TRBJ2-5	TRBV4-1	.	CASSQGGTFQETQYF	TGCGCCAGCAGCCAAGGAGGGACATTTCAAGAGACCCAGTACTTC
few	TRBJ2-1	TRBV4-3	.	CASSQDWVGVNEQFF	TGCGCCAGCAGCCAAGATTGGGTGGGAGTCAATGAGCAGTTCTTC
.	TRBJ2-3	TRBV6-1	TRBD1	CASSPLRGTVEITDTQYF	TGTGCCAGCAGTCCCCTAAGAGGGACAGTAGAGATAACAGATACGCAGTATTTT
.	TRBJ2-1	TRBV27	.	CASSPEGRYEQFF	TGTGCCAGCAGTCCCGAGGGGCGATATGAGCAGTTCTTC
.	TRBJ1-5	TRBV6-6	.	CASGGRPQHF	TGTGCCAGCGGAGGAAGGCCCCAGCATTTT
few	TRBJ2-2	TRBV12-3/TRBV12-4	.	CASTQDTGELFF	TGTGCCAGCACCCAGGACACCGGGGAGCTGTTTTTT
.	TRBJ1-2	TRBV6-2/TRBV6-3	.	CASSYHRDGYTF	TGTGCCAGCAGTTACCACAGGGATGGCTACACCTTC
many	TRBJ2-1	TRBV6-1	.	CASSDGFSYNEQFF	TGTGCCAGCAGTGACGGATTCTCCTACAATGAGCAGTTCTTC
many	TRBJ1-6	TRBV7-9	.	CASSLASSYNSPLHF	TGTGCCAGCAGCTTAGCGAGCTCCTATAATTCACCCCTCCACTTT
few	TRBJ2-7	TRBV7-9	.	CASSSSASSYEQYF	TGTGCCAGCAGCTCCTCAGCGAGCTCCTACGAGCAGTACTTC
.	TRBJ2-7	TRBV13	TRBD2	CASSPSGARTYEQYF	TGTGCCAGCAGCCCTAGCGGGGCGAGGACCTACGAGCAGTACTTC
few	TRBJ2-7	TRBV7-9	TRBD1	CASSFWTGGDREQYF	TGTGCCAGCAGCTTCTGGACAGGGGGAGACAGGGAGCAGTACTTC